This TCR beta chain was sequenced in a study of blood T cell repertoires in COVID-19. Across the study: Samples of COVID-19 (acute and convalescent) were obtained from the United States, Italy and Spain.

Produced via immunoSEQ multiplex PCR; TCRdb's table is partial and in-frame only. The table lists roughly 170,000 clones, about 85% of them singletons. There are 16 residues in the CDR3. Losses at the gene ends were 1 base for V and 5 bases for J; bases not matched to a gene: 6. Per germline, CDR1 KGHDR and CDR2 SFDVKD. The TCR was taken from a woman aged 45-60 years with COVID-19, enrolled during active disease. The source material was peripheral blood. This chain uses TRBV24-1 with TRBJ2-5, with 10 bases lining up with TRBD1. The CDR3, as DNA: TGTGCCACCAGTGATTTAAAGGACAGGGGGGGGGAGACCCAGTACTTC. Its protein product is CATSDLKDRGGETQYF.